This T cell receptor beta chain was captured in a study of response to subunit inactivated influenza vaccine. TCRdb re-analysed the RT-PCR reads in MiXCR, keeping a single row per CDR3 protein. This table has roughly 290,000 distinct CDR3 sequences, just over 20% appearing once. The junction had 4 bases not matched to a gene; V was cut back by 4 bases and J by 2 bases. The CDR3 contains 14 residues. The V gene's germline CDR1 is SGHTA and CDR2 FQGNSA. As to this clonotype: Its specificity is unknown.

Study-wide results and limits: Few additional T cells are recruited per seasonal influenza vaccination, authors suggested.

The chain joins TRBV7-2 to TRBJ2-7; 8 bases are shared with TRBD1. The source of this sequence is a man aged 50 to 69 who received an inactivated influenza vaccine. Material: PBMCs from blood, obtained roughly 20 months after vaccination. CDR3 in DNA: TGTGCCAGCAGCTCCTGGGGACAGGCCTACGAGCAGTACTTC. Protein product: CASSSWGQAYEQYF.